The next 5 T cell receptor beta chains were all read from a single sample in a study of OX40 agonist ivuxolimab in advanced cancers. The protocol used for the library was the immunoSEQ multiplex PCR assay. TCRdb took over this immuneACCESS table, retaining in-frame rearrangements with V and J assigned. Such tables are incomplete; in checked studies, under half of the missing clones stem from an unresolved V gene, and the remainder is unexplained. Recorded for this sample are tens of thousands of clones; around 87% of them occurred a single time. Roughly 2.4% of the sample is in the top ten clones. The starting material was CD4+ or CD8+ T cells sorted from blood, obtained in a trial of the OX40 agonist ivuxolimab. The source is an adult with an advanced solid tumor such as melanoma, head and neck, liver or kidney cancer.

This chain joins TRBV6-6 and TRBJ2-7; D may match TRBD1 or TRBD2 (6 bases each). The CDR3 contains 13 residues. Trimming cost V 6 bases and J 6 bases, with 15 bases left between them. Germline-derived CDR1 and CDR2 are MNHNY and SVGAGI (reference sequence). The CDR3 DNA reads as TGTGCCAGCAGCCGGAAGGGGGGCGCCGAGCAGTACGTC. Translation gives CASSRKGGAEQYV.

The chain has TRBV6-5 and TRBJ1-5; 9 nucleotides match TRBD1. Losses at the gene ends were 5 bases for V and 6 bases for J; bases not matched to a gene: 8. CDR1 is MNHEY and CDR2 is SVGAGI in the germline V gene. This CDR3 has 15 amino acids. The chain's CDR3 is CASSRGTGSGQPQHF. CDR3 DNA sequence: TGTGCCAGCAGTCGAGGGACAGGGTCGGGTCAGCCCCAGCATTTT.

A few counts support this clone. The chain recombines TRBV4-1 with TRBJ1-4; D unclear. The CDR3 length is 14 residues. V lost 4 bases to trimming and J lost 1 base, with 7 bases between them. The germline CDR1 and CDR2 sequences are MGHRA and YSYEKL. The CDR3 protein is CASSPWETNEKLFF. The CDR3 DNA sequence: TGCGCCAGCAGCCCGTGGGAAACTAATGAAAAACTGTTTTTT.

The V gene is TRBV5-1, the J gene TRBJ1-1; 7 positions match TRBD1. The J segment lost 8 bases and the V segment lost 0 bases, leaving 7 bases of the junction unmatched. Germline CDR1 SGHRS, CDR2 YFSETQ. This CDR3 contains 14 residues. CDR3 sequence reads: CASSLGGQLPEAFF. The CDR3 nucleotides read TGCGCCAGCAGCTTGGGGGGACAGTTGCCGGAAGCTTTCTTT.

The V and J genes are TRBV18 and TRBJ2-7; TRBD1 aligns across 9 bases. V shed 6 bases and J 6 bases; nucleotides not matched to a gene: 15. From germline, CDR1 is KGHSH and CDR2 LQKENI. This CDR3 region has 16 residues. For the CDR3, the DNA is TGTGCCAGCTCCCAGGGACAGGGAAGGTCGCTCGGCGAGCAGTACTTC. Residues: CASSQGQGRSLGEQYF. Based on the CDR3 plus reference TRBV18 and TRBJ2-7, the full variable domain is NAGVMQNPRHLVRRRGQEARLRCSPMKGHSHVYWYRQLPEEGLKFMVYLQKENIIDESGMPKERFSAEFPKEGPSILRIQQVVRGDSAAYFCASSQGQGRSLGEQYFGPGTRLTVT.